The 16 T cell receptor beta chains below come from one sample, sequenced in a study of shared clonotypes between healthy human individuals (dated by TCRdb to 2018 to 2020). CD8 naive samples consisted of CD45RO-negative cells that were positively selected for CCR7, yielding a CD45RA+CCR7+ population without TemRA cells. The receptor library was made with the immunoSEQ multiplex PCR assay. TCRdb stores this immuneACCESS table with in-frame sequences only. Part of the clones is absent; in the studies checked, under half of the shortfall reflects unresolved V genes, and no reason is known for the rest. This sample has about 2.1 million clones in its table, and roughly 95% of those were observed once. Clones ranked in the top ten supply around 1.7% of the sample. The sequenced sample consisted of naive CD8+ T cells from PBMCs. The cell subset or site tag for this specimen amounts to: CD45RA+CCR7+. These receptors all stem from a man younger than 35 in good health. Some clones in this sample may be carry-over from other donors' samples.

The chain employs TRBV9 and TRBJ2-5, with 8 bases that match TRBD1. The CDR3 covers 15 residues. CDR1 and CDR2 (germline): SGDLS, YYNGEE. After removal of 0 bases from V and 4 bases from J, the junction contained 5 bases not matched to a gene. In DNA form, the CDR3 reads TGTGCCAGCAGCGTAGCTCGGACAGGGTCAGAGACCCAGTACTTC. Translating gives CASSVARTGSETQYF. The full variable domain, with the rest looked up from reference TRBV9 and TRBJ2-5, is DSGVTQTPKHLITATGQRVTLRCSPRSGDLSVYWYQQSLDQGLQFLIQYYNGEERAKGNILERFSAQQFPDLHSELNLSSLELGDSALYFCASSVARTGSETQYFGPGTRLLVL.

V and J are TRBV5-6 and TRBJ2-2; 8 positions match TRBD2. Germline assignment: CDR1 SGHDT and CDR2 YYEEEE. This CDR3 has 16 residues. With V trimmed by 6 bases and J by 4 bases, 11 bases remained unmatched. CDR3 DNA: TGTGCCAGCACCCTGTGGAGCGGGAGTCTCACCGGGGAGCTGTTTTTT. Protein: CASTLWSGSLTGELFF. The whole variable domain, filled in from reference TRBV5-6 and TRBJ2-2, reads DAGVTQSPTHLIKTRGQQVTLRCSPKSGHDTVSWYQQALGQGPQFIFQYYEEEERQRGNFPDRFSGHQFPNYSSELNVNALLLGDSALYLCASTLWSGSLTGELFFGEGSRLTVL.

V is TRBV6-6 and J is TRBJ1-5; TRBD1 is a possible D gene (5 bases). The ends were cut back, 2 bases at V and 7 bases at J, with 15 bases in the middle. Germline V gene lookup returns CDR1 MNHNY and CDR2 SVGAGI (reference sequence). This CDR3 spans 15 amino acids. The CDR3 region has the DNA TGTGCCAGCAGTTACATATGGGGGAAAAACCAGCCCCAGCATTTT. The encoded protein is CASSYIWGKNQPQHF.

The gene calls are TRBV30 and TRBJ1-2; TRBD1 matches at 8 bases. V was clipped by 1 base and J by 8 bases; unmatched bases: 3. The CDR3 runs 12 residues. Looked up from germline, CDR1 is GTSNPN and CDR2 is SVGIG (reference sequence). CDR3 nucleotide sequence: TGTGCCTGGAGTGAGGACAGGGACGGCTACACCTTC. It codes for CAWSEDRDGYTF. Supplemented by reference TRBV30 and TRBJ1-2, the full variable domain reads SQTIHQWPATLVQPVGSPLSLECTVEGTSNPNLYWYRQAAGRGLQLLFYSVGIGQISSEVPQNLSASRPQDRQFILSSKKLLLSDSGFYLCAWSEDRDGYTFGSGTRLTVV.

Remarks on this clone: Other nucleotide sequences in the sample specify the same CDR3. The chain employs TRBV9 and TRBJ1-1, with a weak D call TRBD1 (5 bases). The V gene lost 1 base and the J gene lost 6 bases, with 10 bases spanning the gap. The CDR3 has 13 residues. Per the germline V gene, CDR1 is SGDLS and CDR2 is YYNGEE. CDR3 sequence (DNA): TGTGCCAGCAGCGTAAGCTTGGGGGCTGAAGCTTTCTTT. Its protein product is CASSVSLGAEAFF.

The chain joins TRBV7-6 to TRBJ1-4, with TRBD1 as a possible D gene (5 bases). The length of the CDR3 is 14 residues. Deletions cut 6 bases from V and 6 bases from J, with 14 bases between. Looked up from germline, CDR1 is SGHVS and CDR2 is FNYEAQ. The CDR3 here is CASRAGGLDEKLFF. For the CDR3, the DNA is TGTGCCAGCAGGGCGGGGGGATTAGATGAAAAACTGTTTTTT.

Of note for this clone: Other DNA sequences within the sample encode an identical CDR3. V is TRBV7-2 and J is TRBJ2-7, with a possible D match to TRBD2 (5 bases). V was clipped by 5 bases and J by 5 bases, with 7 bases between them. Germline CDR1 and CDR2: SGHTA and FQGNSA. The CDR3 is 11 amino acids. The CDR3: CASSPGNEQYF. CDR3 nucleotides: TGTGCCAGCAGCCCCGGGAACGAGCAGTACTTC.

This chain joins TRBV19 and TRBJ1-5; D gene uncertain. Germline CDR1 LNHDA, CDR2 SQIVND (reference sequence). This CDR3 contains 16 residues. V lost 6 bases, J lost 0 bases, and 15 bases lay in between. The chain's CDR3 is CASRPPGRSSNQPQHF. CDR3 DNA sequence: TGTGCCAGTAGGCCCCCCGGGAGATCTAGCAATCAGCCCCAGCATTTT.

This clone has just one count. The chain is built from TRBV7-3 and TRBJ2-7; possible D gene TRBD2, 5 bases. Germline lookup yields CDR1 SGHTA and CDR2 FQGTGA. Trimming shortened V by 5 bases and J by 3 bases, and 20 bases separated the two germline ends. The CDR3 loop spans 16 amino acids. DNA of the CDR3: TGTGCCAGCAGCCATAATGGAAGGACTGGGAACTACGAGCAGTACTTC. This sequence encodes CASSHNGRTGNYEQYF.

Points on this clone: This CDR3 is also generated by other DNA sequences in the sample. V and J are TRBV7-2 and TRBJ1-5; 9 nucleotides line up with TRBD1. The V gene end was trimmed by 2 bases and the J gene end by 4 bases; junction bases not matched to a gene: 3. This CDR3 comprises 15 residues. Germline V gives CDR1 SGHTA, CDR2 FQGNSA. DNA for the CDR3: TGTGCCAGCAGCTTAACAGGGGGCTCAAATCAGCCCCAGCATTTT. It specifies CASSLTGGSNQPQHF.

CDR3 sequence: CASSAPDRYEQYF. CDR3 nucleotides: TGTGCCAGCAGCGCCCCTGACAGGTACGAGCAGTACTTC. This chain joins TRBV9 and TRBJ2-7; possibly TRBD1 for D (6 bases). This CDR3 is 13 amino acids long. Trimming removed 3 bases from V and 4 bases from J, with 11 bases in between. Germline V gene sequence: CDR1 SGDLS, CDR2 YYNGEE.

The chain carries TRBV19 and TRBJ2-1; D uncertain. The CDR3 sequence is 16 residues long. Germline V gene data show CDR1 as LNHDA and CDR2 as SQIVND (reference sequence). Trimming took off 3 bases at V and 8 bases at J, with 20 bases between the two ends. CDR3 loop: CASSIWVSHRRDEQFF. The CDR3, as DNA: TGTGCCAGTAGTATTTGGGTGTCCCACCGGCGCGATGAGCAGTTCTTC.

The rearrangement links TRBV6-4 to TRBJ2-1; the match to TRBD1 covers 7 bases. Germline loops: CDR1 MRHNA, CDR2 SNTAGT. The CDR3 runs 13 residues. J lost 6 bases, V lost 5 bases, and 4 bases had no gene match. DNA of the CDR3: TGTGCCAGCAGTTCTGACAGGGCCAATGAGCAGTTCTTC. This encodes CASSSDRANEQFF.

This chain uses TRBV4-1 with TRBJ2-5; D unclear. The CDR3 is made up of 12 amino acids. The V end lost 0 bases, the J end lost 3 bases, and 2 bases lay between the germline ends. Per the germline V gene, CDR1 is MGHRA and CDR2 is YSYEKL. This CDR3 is CASSQDKETQYF. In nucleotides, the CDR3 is TGCGCCAGCAGCCAAGATAAAGAGACCCAGTACTTC.

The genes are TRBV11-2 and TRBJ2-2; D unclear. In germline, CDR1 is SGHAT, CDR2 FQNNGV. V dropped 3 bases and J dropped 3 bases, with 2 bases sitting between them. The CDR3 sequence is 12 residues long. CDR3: CASSLDTGELFF. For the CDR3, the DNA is TGTGCCAGCAGCTTGGACACCGGGGAGCTGTTTTTT.

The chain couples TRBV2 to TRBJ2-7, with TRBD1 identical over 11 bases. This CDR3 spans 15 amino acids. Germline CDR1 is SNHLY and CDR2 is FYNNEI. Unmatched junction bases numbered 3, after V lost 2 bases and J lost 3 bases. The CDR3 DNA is TGTGCCAGCAGTGAAACGGGACAGGGGGACTACGAGCAGTACTTC. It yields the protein CASSETGQGDYEQYF.